The TCR beta chain described here comes from a study of CD8 T cell repertoires and HIV-1 epitope variants. With regard to this clone: The antigen is unknown.

The CDR3 has 15 residues. Trimming took off 0 bases at V and 2 bases at J, with 8 bases between the two ends. Germline V gene lookup returns CDR1 ENHRY and CDR2 SYGVKD. Profiled with immunoSEQ multiplex PCR; TCRdb holds only in-frame clones, not every one. The sample holds 3,600 or so clones, approximately 71% seen once. The clonotype comes from a male donor with HIV. V gene TRBV10-3 combines with J gene TRBJ1-3; tentative D call: TRBD1 (6 bases). The sequencing input was cultured CD8+ T cells derived from PBMCs. CDR3 region: CAISESRDTGNTIYF. CDR3 DNA: TGTGCCATCAGTGAGTCACGGGACACTGGAAACACCATATATTTT.